This T cell receptor (beta chain) was found in a study of T-cell reconstitution after alpha-beta-depleted transplantation in children. Preparation of the TCRbeta library used unique molecular identifiers. MiXCR, run by TCRdb on the PCR reads, gives a single entry per CDR3 protein. The sample has hundreds of thousands of distinct CDR3 sequences, 32% seen once; the top ten hold roughly 2.5%. The V end was cut by 1 base, the J end by 3 bases, with 10 bases between. This CDR3 contains 13 residues. Germline-derived CDR1 and CDR2 are DFQATT and SNEGSKA (reference sequence). This clonotype originated in a human donor who donated a stem cell graft to a child with aplastic anemia. The gene calls are TRBV20-1 and TRBJ2-7; perhaps TRBD2 as D (5 bases). The specimen was PBMCs from the stem cell graft donor, collected from the stem cell graft. The CDR3 spells CSARVTGYYEQYF. The CDR3, as DNA: TGCAGTGCTAGAGTTACGGGATACTACGAGCAGTACTTC.